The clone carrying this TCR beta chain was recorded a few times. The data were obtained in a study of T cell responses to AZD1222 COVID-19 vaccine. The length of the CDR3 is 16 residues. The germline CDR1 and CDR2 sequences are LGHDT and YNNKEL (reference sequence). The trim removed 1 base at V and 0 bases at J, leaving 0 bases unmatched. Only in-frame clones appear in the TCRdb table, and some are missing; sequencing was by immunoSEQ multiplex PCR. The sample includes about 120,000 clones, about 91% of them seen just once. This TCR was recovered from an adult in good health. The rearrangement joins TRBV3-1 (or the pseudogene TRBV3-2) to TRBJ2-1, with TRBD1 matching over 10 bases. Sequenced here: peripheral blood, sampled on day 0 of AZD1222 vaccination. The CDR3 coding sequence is TGTGCCAGCAGCCAAGGGACAGGGGGCTCCTACAATGAGCAGTTCTTC. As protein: CASSQGTGGSYNEQFF.